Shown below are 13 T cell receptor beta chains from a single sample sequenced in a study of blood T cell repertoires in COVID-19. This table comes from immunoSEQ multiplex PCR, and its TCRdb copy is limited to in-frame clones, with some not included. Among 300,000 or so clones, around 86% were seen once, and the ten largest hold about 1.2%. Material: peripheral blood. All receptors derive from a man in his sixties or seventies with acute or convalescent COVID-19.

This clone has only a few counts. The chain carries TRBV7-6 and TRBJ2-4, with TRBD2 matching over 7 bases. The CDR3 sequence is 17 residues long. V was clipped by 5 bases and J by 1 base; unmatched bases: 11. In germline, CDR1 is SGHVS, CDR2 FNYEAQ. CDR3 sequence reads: CASSPLLAGDAKNIQYF. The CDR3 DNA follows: TGTGCCAGCAGCCCGCTTCTGGCGGGAGACGCCAAAAACATTCAGTACTTC.

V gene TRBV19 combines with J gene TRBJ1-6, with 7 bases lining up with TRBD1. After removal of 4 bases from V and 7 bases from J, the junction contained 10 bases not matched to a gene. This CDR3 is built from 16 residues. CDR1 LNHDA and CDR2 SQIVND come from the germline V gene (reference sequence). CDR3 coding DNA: TGTGCCAGTAGTACCCCTCCGGGACAGACAAATTCACCCCTCCACTTT. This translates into CASSTPPGQTNSPLHF.

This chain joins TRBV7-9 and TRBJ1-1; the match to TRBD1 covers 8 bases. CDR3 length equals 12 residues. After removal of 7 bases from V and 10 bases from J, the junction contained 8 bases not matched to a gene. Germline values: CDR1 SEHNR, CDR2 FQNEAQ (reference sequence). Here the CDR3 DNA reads TGTGCCAGCACCCTACCCCAGGGGGCAGCTTTCTTT. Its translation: CASTLPQGAAFF. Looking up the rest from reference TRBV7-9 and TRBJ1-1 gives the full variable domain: DTGVSQNPRHKITKRGQNVTFRCDPISEHNRLYWYRQTLGQGPEFLTYFQNEAQLEKSRLLSDRFSAERPKGSFSTLEIQRTEQGDSAMYLCASTLPQGAAFFGQGTRLTVV.

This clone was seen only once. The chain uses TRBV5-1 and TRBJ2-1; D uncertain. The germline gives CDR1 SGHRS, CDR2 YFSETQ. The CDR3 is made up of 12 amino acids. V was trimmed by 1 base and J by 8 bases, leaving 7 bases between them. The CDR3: CASSLSEYEQFF. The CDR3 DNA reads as TGCGCCAGCAGCTTGTCTGAGTATGAGCAGTTCTTC.

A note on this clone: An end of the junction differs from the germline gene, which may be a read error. This chain's CDR3 is CASSLGPGQAQF. The CDR3 DNA reads TGTGCCAGCAGTTTGGGTCCGGGACAGGCGCAATTC. The rearrangement joins TRBV12-3 or TRBV12-4 to TRBJ2-7, with 8 nucleotides matching TRBD1. The CDR3 has 12 residues.

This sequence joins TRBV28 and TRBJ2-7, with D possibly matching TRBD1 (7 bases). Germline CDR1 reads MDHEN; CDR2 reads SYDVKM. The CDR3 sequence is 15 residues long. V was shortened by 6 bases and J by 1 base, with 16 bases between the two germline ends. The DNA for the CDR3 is TGTGCCAGCAGAGGGGGCGGGGTGCTATCCTACGAGCAGTACTTC. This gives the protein CASRGGGVLSYEQYF.

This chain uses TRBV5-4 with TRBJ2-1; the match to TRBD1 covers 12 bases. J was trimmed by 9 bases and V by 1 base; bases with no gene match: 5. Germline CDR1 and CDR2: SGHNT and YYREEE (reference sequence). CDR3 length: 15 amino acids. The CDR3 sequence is CASSLLGQGAFEQFF. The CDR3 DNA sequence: TGTGCCAGCAGCTTGCTGGGACAGGGGGCATTTGAGCAGTTCTTC.

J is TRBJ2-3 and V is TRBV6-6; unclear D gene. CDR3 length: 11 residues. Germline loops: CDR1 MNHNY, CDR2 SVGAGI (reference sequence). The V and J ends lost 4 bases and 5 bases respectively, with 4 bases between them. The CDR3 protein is CASSSIDTQYF. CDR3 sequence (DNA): TGTGCCAGCAGTTCTATAGATACGCAGTATTTT.

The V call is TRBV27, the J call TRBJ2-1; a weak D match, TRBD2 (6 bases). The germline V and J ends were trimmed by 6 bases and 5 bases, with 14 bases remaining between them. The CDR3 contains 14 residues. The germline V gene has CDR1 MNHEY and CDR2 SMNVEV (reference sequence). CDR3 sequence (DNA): TGTGCCAGCAGCCTCGGGGGTCAAAACAATGAGCAGTTCTTC. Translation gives CASSLGGQNNEQFF.

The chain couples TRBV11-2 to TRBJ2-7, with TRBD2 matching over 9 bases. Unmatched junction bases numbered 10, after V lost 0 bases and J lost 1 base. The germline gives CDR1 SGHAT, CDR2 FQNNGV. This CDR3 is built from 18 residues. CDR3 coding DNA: TGTGCCAGCAGCTTAGATATACTAGCGGGCGGGTTATCCTACGAGCAGTACTTC. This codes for CASSLDILAGGLSYEQYF.

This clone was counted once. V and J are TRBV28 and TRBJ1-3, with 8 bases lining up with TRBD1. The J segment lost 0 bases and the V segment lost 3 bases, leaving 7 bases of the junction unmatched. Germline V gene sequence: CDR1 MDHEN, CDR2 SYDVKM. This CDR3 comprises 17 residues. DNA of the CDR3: TGTGCCAGCAGTTTGCTTGGGACAGGCAGCTCTGGAAACACCATATATTTT. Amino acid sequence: CASSLLGTGSSGNTIYF.

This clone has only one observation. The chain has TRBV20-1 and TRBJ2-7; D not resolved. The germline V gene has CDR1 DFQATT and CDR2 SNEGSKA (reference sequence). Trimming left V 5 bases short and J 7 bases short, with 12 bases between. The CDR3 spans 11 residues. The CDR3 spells CSAAREQEQYF. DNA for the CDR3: TGCAGTGCTGCTCGAGAGCAAGAGCAGTACTTC.

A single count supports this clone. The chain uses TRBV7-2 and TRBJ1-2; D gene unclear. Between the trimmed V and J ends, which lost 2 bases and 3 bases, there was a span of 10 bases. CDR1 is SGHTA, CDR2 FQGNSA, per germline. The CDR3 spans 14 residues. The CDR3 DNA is TGTGCCAGCAGCTTACGGGGTATTGACTATGGCTACACCTTC. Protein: CASSLRGIDYGYTF.